Ten or more counts support the clone carrying this TCR beta chain. Its antigen is as yet unknown. Germline values: CDR1 LNHDA, CDR2 SQIVND (reference sequence). V gave up 6 bases and J gave up 5 bases, with 10 bases separating them. This CDR3 contains 13 residues. This specimen comes from a study of spatial heterogeneity in lung cancer. Looking at the study overall: Alpha-chain sequences were consistently detected in smaller numbers than beta-chain sequences. General observations from the study: Ubiquitous and regional expanded TCR counts correlated with ubiquitous and regional nonsynonymous mutations, respectively. Tumor mutation counts were tracked by expanded intratumoral alpha and beta TCR counts.

Sample time point: sample taken at primary tumor resection. No cells were sorted before sequencing. The whole RNA sequenced was extracted from tumor, nontumor lung or frozen PBMC. TCRdb re-called the 5' RACE reads with MiXCR, one entry per CDR3 protein. Among approximately 9,600 distinct CDR3 sequences listed, 10% to 15% were seen once. The chain has TRBV19 and TRBJ2-2; D not resolved. The clonotype comes from a male donor with early-stage non-small cell lung cancer. Source: lung tumor tissue, taken at surgery. The CDR3 DNA reads as TGTGCCAGTAGGCTGAGTGAAACCGGGGAGCTGTTTTTT. This gives the protein CASRLSETGELFF. The entire variable domain, with the rest obtained from reference TRBV19 and TRBJ2-2, is as follows: DGGITQSPKYLFRKEGQNVTLSCEQNLNHDAMYWYRQDPGQGLRLIYYSQIVNDFQKGDIAEGYSVSREKKESFPLTVTSAQKNPTAFYLCASRLSETGELFFGEGSRLTVL.